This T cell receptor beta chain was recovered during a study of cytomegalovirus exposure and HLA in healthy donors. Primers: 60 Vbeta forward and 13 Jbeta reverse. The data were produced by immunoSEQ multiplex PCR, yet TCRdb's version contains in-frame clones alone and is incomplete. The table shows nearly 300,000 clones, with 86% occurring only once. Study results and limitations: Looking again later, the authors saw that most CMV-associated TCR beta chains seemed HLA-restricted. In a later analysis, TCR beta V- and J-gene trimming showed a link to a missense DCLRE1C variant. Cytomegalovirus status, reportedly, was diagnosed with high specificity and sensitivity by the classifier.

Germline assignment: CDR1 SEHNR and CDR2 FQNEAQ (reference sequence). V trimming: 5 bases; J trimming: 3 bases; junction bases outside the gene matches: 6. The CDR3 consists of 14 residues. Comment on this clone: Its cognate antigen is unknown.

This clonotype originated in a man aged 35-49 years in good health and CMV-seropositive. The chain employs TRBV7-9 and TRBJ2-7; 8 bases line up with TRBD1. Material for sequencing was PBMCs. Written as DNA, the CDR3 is TGTGCCAGCAGCCACCGAGGACAGGGCTACGAGCAGTACTTC. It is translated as CASSHRGQGYEQYF. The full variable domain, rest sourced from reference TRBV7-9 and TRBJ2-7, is DTGVSQNPRHKITKRGQNVTFRCDPISEHNRLYWYRQTLGQGPEFLTYFQNEAQLEKSRLLSDRFSAERPKGSFSTLEIQRTEQGDSAMYLCASSHRGQGYEQYFGPGTRLTVT.